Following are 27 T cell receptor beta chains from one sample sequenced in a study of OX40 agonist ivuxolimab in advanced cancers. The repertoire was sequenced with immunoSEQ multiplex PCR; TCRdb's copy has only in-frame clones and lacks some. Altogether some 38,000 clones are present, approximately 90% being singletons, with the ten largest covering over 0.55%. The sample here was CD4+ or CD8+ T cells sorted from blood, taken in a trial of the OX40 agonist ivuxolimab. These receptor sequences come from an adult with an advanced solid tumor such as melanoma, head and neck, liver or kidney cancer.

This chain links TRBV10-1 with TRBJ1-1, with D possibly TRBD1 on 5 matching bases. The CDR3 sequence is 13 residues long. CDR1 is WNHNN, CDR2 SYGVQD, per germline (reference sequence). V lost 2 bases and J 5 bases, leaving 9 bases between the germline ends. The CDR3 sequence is CASSEEAGTEAFF. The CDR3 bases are TGCGCCAGCAGTGAGGAGGCAGGGACTGAAGCTTTCTTT.

The CDR3 sequence is CASSPGRTGSSYEQYF. CDR3 DNA sequence: TGTGCCAGCAGCCCCGGCAGGACAGGCAGCTCCTACGAGCAGTACTTC. The chain recombines TRBV5-4 with TRBJ2-7; 7 bases match TRBD1. CDR1 SGHNT and CDR2 YYREEE come from the germline V gene (reference sequence). The junction had 10 bases not matched to a gene; V was cut back by 4 bases and J by 0 bases. The CDR3 contains 16 residues.

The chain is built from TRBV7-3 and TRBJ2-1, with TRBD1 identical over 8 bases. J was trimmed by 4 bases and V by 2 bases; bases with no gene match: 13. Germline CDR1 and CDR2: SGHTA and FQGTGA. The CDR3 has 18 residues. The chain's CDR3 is CASSLYVRGTGRYNEQFF. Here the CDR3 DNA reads TGTGCCAGCAGCTTATATGTTCGAGGGACAGGCCGATACAATGAGCAGTTCTTC.

CDR3 sequence: CATSSPHLEEKLFF. As DNA, the CDR3 is TGTGCCACCAGCAGCCCCCACCTAGAGGAAAAACTGTTTTTT. The V and J genes are TRBV15 and TRBJ1-4; D unclear. Looked up from germline, CDR1 is LNHNV and CDR2 is YYDKDF (reference sequence). The CDR3 is made up of 14 amino acids. V lost 3 bases to trimming and J lost 8 bases, with 13 bases between them.

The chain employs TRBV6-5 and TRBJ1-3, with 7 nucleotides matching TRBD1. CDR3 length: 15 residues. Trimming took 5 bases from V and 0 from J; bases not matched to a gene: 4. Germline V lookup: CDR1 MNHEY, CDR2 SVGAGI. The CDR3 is CASSPRDSSGNTIYF. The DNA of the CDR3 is TGTGCCAGCAGTCCGAGGGACAGCTCTGGAAACACCATATATTTT.

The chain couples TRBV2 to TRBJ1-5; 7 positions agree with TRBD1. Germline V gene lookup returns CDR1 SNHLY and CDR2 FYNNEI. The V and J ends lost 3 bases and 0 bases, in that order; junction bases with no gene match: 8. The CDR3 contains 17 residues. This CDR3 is CASSDYRGPYSNQPQHF. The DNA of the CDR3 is TGTGCCAGCAGTGACTACAGGGGCCCCTATAGCAATCAGCCCCAGCATTTT.

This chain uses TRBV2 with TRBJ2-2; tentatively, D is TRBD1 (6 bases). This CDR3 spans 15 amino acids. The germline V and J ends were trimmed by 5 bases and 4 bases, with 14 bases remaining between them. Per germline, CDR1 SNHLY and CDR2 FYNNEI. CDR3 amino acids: CASSLVGAITGELFF. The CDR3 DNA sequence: TGTGCCAGCAGTTTAGTGGGGGCGATCACCGGGGAGCTGTTTTTT.

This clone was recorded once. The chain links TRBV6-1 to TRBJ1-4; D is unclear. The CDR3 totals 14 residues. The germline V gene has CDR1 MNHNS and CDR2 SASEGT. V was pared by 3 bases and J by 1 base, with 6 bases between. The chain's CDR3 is CASSDWGTNEKLFF. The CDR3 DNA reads TGTGCCAGCAGTGACTGGGGAACTAATGAAAAACTGTTTTTT.

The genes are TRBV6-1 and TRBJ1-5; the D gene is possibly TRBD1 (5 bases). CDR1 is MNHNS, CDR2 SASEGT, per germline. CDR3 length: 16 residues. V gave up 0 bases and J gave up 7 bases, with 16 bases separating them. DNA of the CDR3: TGTGCCAGCAGTGAAGCGCTCACCCGGGAGGGGCAGCCCCAGCATTTT. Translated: CASSEALTREGQPQHF.

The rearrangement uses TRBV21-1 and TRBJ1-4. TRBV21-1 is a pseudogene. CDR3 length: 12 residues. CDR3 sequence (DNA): TGTGCCAGCAGCAGTCGGAGGGAAAAACTGTTTTTT. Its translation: CASSSRREKLFF.

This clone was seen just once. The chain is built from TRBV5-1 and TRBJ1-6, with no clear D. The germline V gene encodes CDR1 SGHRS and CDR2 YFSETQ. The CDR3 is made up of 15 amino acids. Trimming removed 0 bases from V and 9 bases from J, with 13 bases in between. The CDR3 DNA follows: TGCGCCAGCAGCTTGGGCGGCGTCGGTGGTTCACCCCTCCACTTT. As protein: CASSLGGVGGSPLHF.

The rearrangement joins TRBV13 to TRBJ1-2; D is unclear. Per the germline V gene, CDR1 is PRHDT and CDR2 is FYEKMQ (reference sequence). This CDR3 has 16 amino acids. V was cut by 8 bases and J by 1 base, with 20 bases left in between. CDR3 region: CASLRWAGSFNYGYTF. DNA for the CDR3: TGTGCCAGCCTCCGCTGGGCGGGCAGCTTTAACTATGGCTACACCTTC.

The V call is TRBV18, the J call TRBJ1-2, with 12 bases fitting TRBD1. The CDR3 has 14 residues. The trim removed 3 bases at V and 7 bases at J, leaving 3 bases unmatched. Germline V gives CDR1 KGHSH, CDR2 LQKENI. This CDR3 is CASSPGQGARGYTF. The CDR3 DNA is TGTGCCAGCTCACCGGGACAGGGGGCGCGTGGCTACACCTTC.

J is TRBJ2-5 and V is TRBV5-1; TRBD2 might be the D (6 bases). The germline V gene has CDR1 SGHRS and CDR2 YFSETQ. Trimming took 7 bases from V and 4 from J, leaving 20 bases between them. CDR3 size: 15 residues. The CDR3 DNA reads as TGCGCCAGCGGCCAGGGACTCCAAGGGGCAGAGACCCAGTACTTC. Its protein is CASGQGLQGAETQYF.

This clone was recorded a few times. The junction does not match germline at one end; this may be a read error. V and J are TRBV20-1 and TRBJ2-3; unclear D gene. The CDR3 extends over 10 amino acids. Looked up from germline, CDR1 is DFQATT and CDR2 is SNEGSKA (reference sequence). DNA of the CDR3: TGCAGTGCTAGAGATCATCGATTTTTGTTT. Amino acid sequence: CSARDHRFLF.

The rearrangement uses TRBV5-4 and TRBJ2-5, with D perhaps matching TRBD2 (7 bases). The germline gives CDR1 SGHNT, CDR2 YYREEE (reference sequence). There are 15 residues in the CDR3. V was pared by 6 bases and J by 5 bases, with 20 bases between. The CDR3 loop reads CASTLSRGGAETQYF. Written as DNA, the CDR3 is TGTGCCAGCACACTGTCTAGGGGGGGGGCCGAGACCCAGTACTTC. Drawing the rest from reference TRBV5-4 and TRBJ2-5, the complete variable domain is ETGVTQSPTHLIKTRGQQVTLRCSSQSGHNTVSWYQQALGQGPQFIFQYYREEENGRGNFPPRFSGLQFPNYSSELNVNALELDDSALYLCASTLSRGGAETQYFGPGTRLLVL.

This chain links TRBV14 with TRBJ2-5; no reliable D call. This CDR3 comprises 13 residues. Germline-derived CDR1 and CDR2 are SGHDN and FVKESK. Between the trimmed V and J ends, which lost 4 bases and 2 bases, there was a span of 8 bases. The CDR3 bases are TGTGCCAGCAGCCTTGGAATTCAAGAGACCCAGTACTTC. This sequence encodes CASSLGIQETQYF.

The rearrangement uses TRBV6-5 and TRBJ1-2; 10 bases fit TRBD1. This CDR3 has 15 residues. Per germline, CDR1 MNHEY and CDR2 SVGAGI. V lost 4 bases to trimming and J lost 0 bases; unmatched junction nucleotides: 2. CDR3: CASSFGQGANYGYTF. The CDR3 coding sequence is TGTGCCAGCAGTTTCGGACAGGGGGCTAACTATGGCTACACCTTC.

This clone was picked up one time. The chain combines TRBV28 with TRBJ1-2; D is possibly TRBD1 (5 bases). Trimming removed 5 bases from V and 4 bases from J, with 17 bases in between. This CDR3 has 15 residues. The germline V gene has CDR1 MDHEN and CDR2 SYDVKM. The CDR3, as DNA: TGTGCCAGCAGTCTCCGGGACCGGATAGGCTATGGCTACACCTTC. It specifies CASSLRDRIGYGYTF.

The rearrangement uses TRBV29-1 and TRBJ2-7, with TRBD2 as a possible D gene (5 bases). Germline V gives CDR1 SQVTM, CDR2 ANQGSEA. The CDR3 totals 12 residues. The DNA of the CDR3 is TGCAGTGGTGAGGGAGAGGGCTACGAGCAGTACTTC. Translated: CSGEGEGYEQYF.

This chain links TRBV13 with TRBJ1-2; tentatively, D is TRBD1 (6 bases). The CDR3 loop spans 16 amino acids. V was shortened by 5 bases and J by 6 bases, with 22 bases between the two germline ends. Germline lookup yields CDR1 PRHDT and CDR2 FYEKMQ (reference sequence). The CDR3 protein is CASSKAGTHDRNGYTF. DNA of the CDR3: TGTGCCAGCAGCAAGGCCGGGACACACGATCGGAATGGCTACACCTTC.

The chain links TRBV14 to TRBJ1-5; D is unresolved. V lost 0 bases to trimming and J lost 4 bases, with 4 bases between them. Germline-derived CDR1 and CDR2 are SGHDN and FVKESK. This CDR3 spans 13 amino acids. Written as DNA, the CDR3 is TGTGCCAGCAGCCAAGATAATAATCAGCCCCAGCATTTT. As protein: CASSQDNNQPQHF.

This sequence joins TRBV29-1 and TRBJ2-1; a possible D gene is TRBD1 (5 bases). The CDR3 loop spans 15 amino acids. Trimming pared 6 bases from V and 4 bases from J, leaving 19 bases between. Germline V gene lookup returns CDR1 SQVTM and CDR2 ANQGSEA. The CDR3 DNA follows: TGCAGCGTCGGACACATATTTGGGATATACAATGAGCAGTTCTTC. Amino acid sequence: CSVGHIFGIYNEQFF.

The CDR3 DNA reads TGCGCCAGCAGCGTAGGGACAGGCCTTACGGGAAACACCATATATTTT. Amino acids: CASSVGTGLTGNTIYF. The chain links TRBV5-1 to TRBJ1-3; 8 bases match TRBD1. This CDR3 has 16 residues. V lost 4 bases and J lost 4; bases outside the gene matches: 10. The V gene's germline CDR1 is SGHRS and CDR2 YFSETQ.

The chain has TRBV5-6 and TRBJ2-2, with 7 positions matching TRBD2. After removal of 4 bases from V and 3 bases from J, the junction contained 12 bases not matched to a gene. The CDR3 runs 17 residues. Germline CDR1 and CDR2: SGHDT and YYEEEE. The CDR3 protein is CASSLGLVGGYTGELFF. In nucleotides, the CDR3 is TGTGCCAGCAGCCTAGGACTAGTGGGGGGATACACCGGGGAGCTGTTTTTT.

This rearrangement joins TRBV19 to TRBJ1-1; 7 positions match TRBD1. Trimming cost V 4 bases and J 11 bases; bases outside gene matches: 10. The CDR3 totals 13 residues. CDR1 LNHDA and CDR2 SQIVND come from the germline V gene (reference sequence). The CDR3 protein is CASSTKGQLAAFF. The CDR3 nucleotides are TGTGCCAGTAGTACTAAGGGACAGCTTGCTGCTTTCTTT. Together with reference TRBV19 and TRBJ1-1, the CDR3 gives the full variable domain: DGGITQSPKYLFRKEGQNVTLSCEQNLNHDAMYWYRQDPGQGLRLIYYSQIVNDFQKGDIAEGYSVSREKKESFPLTVTSAQKNPTAFYLCASSTKGQLAAFFGQGTRLTVV.

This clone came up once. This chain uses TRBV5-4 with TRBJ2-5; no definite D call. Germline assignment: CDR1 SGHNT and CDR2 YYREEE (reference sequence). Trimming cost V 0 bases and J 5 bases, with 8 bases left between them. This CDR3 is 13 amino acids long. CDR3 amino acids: CASSLVVSETQYF. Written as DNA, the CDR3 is TGTGCCAGCAGCTTGGTGGTTTCCGAGACCCAGTACTTC.